Presented here are 10 T cell receptor beta chains from one specimen sequenced in a study of shared T cell receptors in the human thymus. Sequencing was performed with immunoSEQ multiplex PCR; in TCRdb, only in-frame clones are kept and a portion is missing. The sample lists some 660,000 clones, approximately 89% occurring once. The same data also went into a second study, on human thymus T cells.

The source material was thymocytes. The receptors shown here come from a boy in the first two years of life with a congenital heart defect.

This chain uses TRBV4-3 with TRBJ1-2, with D possibly being TRBD1 (6 bases). V was clipped by 4 bases and J by 4 bases, with 19 bases between them. The CDR3 totals 16 residues. The germline CDR1 and CDR2 sequences are LGHNA and YSLEER. The CDR3 coding sequence is TGCGCCAGCAGCCCCAGCACAGGGACCTCCGTCTATGGCTACACCTTC. This codes for CASSPSTGTSVYGYTF.

The chain links TRBV5-6 to TRBJ1-2, with TRBD1 matching over 7 bases. Germline CDR1 and CDR2: SGHDT and YYEEEE. The CDR3 loop spans 12 amino acids. Trimming cost V 4 bases and J 6 bases; bases outside gene matches: 3. Here the CDR3 reads CASSQGDHGYTF. CDR3 coding DNA: TGTGCCAGCAGCCAGGGGGACCATGGCTACACCTTC.

The chain employs TRBV5-4 and TRBJ2-1; TRBD2 is a possible D gene (6 bases). Germline-derived CDR1 and CDR2 are SGHNT and YYREEE (reference sequence). Trimming pared 3 bases from V and 4 bases from J, leaving 11 bases between. The CDR3 sequence is 14 residues long. CDR3 nucleotides: TGTGCCAGCAGCTACGGGGACTCGTACAATGAGCAGTTCTTC. Its protein is CASSYGDSYNEQFF.

The CDR3 loop is CASRGAKGMNTEAFF. The CDR3 nucleotides read TGTGCCAGCAGGGGGGCAAAGGGGATGAACACTGAAGCTTTCTTT. The genes are TRBV11-2 and TRBJ1-1, with TRBD1 as a possible D gene (6 bases). Germline V gives CDR1 SGHAT, CDR2 FQNNGV. V lost 6 bases and J 0 bases, leaving 14 bases between the germline ends. The CDR3 extends over 15 amino acids.

The chain carries TRBV5-5 and TRBJ1-5; D unclear. Germline V gene data show CDR1 as SGHKS and CDR2 as YYEKEE (reference sequence). V lost 1 base and J 3 bases, leaving 11 bases between the germline ends. CDR3 length equals 15 residues. This chain's CDR3 is CASSLRDNPNQPQHF. The CDR3 DNA reads TGTGCCAGCAGCTTGAGAGACAACCCCAATCAGCCCCAGCATTTT.

The chain recombines TRBV5-4 with TRBJ2-1, with D maybe TRBD2 (5 bases). V was shortened by 1 base and J by 0 bases, with 11 bases between the two germline ends. The germline V gene encodes CDR1 SGHNT and CDR2 YYREEE (reference sequence). There are 16 residues in the CDR3. The CDR3: CASSLIVGDSYNEQFF. The CDR3 DNA is TGTGCCAGCAGCTTGATAGTGGGAGACTCCTACAATGAGCAGTTCTTC.

Here the CDR3 DNA reads TGCGCCAGCAGCCTGACGGCAGCGGGGGGCCCGGGCATAGCCAAAAACATTCAGTACTTC. Encoded protein: CASSLTAAGGPGIAKNIQYF. The V call is TRBV4-3, the J call TRBJ2-4; 9 positions agree with TRBD2. The V gene end was trimmed by 4 bases and the J gene end by 0 bases; junction bases not matched to a gene: 16. Germline-derived CDR1 and CDR2 are LGHNA and YSLEER. The CDR3 length is 20 residues.

This clone was picked up one time. This sequence joins TRBV9 and TRBJ1-2; 12 nucleotides line up with TRBD1. Germline CDR1 SGDLS, CDR2 YYNGEE. This CDR3 spans 17 amino acids. J lost 7 bases, V lost 0 bases, and 10 bases had no gene match. CDR3 sequence reads: CASSVGDRGRLGAGYTF. DNA of the CDR3: TGTGCCAGCAGCGTAGGGGACAGGGGGCGTCTGGGGGCTGGCTACACCTTC. Full variable domain (rest looked up from reference TRBV9 and TRBJ1-2): DSGVTQTPKHLITATGQRVTLRCSPRSGDLSVYWYQQSLDQGLQFLIQYYNGEERAKGNILERFSAQQFPDLHSELNLSSLELGDSALYFCASSVGDRGRLGAGYTFGSGTRLTVV.

The J gene is TRBJ1-5, the V gene TRBV15; TRBD1 matches at 11 bases. The germline V gene encodes CDR1 LNHNV and CDR2 YYDKDF (reference sequence). J gave up 5 bases and V 0 bases, and 6 bases lay outside the gene matches. This CDR3 has 17 amino acids. The CDR3 sequence: CATSRDLRDRGYQPQHF. CDR3 bases: TGTGCCACCAGCAGAGATCTCCGGGACAGGGGGTATCAGCCCCAGCATTTT.

The table lists this clone with a count of one. The chain employs TRBV7-2 and TRBJ1-6; no reliable D call. Germline lookup yields CDR1 SGHTA and CDR2 FQGNSA. The CDR3 is 17 residues long. V was trimmed by 2 bases and J by 11 bases, leaving 22 bases between them. The CDR3 DNA sequence: TGTGCCAGCAGCTTATTGACCCCGGGAGGAAAGATTGCACCCCTCCACTTT. Protein sequence: CASSLLTPGGKIAPLHF.